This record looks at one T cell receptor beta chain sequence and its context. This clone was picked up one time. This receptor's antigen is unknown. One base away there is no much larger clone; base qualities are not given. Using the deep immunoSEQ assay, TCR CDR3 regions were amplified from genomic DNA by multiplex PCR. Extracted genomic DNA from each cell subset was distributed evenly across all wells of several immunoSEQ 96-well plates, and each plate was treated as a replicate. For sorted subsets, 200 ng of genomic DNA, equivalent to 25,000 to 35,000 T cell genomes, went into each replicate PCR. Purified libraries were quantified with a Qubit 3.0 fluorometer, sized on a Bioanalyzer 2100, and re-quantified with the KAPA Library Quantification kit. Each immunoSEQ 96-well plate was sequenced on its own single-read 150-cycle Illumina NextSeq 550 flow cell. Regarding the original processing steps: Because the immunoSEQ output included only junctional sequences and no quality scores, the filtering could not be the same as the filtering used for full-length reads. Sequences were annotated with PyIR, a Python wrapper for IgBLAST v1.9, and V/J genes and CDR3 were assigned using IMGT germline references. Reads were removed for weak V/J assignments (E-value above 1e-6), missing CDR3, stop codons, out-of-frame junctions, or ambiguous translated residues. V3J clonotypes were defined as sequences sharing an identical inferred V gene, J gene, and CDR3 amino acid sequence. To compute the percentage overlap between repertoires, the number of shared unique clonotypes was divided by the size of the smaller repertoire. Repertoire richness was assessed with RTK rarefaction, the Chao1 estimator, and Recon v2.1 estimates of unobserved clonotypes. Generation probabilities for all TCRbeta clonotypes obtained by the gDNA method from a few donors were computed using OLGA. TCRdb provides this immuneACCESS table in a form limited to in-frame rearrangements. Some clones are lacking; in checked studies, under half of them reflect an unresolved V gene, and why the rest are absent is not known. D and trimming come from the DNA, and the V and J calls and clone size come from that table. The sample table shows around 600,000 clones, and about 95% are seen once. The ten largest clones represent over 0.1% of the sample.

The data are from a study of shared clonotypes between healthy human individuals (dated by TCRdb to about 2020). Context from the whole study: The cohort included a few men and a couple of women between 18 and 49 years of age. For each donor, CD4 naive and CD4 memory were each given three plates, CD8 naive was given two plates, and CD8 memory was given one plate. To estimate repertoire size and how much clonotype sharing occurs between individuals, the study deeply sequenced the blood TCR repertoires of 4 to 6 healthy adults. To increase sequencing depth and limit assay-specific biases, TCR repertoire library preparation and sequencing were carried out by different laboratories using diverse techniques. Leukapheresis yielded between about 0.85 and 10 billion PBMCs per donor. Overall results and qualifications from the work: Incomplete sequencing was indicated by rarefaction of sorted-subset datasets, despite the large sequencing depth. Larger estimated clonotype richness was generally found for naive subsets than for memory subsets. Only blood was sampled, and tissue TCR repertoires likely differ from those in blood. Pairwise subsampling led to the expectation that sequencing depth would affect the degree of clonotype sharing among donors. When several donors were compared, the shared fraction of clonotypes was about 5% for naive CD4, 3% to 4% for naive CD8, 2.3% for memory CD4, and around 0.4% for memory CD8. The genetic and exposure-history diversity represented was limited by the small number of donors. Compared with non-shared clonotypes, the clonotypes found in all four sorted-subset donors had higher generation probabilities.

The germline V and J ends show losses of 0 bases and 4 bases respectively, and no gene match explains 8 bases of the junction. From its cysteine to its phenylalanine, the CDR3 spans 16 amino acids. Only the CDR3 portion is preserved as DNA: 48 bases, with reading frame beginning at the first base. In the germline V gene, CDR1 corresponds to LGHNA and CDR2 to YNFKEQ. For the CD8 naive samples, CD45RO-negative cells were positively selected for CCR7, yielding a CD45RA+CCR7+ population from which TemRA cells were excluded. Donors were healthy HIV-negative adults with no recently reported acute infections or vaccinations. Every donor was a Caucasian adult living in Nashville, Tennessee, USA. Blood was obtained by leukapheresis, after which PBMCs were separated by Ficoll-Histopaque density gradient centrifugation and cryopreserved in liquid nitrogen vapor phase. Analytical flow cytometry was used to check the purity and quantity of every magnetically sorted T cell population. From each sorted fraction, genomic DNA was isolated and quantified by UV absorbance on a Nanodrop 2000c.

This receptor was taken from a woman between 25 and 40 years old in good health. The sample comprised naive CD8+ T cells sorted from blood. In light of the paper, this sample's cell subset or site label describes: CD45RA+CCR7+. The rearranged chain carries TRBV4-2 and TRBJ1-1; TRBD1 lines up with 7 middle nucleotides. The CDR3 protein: CASSQDFPAGGTEAFF. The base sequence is TGTGCCAGCAGCCAAGATTTCCCTGCAGGGGGCACTGAAGCTTTCTTT.